Below are 12 T cell receptor beta chains sequenced from a single sample in a study of response to subunit inactivated influenza vaccine. One entry per CDR3 protein, called by TCRdb with MiXCR from the RT-PCR reads. This table has hundreds of thousands of distinct CDR3 sequences, 12% to 15% appearing once. The specimen was PBMCs from blood, collected 14 days before vaccination. The receptors originated from a man aged 50-60 years who received an inactivated influenza vaccine.

This clonotype turned up a few times. A much larger clone lies one base from this, so it may be a read error. This chain joins TRBV4-2 and TRBJ1-1; a weak D match, TRBD1 (5 bases). Deletions cut 0 bases from V and 0 bases from J, with 5 bases between. This CDR3 contains 14 residues. CDR1 is LGHNA, CDR2 YNFKEQ, per germline. CDR3 in amino acids: CASSQEGVNTEAFF. CDR3 nucleotides: TGTGCCAGCAGCCAAGAAGGGGTGAACACTGAAGCTTTCTTT.

The V gene is TRBV20-1, the J gene TRBJ1-4; 9 bases fit TRBD1. Germline-derived CDR1 and CDR2 are DFQATT and SNEGSKA (reference sequence). With 5 bases clipped from V and 7 bases from J, the junction kept 5 bases outside the gene matches. This CDR3 has 13 residues. CDR3 sequence (DNA): TGCAGTGCTCCGACAGGGGGGAGTGAAAAACTGTTTTTT. Protein sequence: CSAPTGGSEKLFF.

This clonotype has a count of ten or more. The J gene is TRBJ2-1, the V gene TRBV3-1; 8 bases are a match to TRBD2. V trimming: 0 bases; J trimming: 3 bases; junction bases outside the gene matches: 4. CDR3 length: 16 residues. The V gene's germline CDR1 is LGHDT and CDR2 YNNKEL (reference sequence). The CDR3 reads CASSQDPSGSYNEQFF. DNA of the CDR3: TGTGCCAGCAGCCAAGATCCCAGCGGGAGCTACAATGAGCAGTTCTTC.

A few counts support this clonotype. The chain employs TRBV20-1 and TRBJ2-7; 8 nucleotides match TRBD2. Trimming removed 7 bases from V and 2 bases from J; junction bases left unmatched: 7. This CDR3 is built from 13 residues. Germline values: CDR1 DFQATT, CDR2 SNEGSKA (reference sequence). CDR3 in DNA: TGCAGTGTCGCCGGGAGGGATACCTACGAGCAGTACTTC. Translating it yields CSVAGRDTYEQYF.

This clonotype has at least ten counts. The V gene is TRBV15, the J gene TRBJ1-1; 9 bases line up with TRBD1. J lost 5 bases, V lost 3 bases, and 10 bases had no gene match. The length of the CDR3 is 16 residues. Germline loops: CDR1 LNHNV, CDR2 YYDKDF (reference sequence). CDR3 in amino acids: CATSSLEGTGLTEAFF. The CDR3 DNA is TGTGCCACCAGCAGTCTAGAAGGGACAGGGCTTACTGAAGCTTTCTTT.

This clonotype occurred many times. J is TRBJ2-3 and V is TRBV20-1; D might be TRBD1 or TRBD2, each matching 5 bases. V lost 5 bases to trimming and J lost 6 bases, with 15 bases between them. The CDR3 consists of 13 residues. The germline gives CDR1 DFQATT, CDR2 SNEGSKA (reference sequence). The CDR3 DNA reads as TGCAGTGCTGGACGGGGCCAAACGGATACGCAGTATTTT. Protein product: CSAGRGQTDTQYF.

This clonotype was seen only a few times. The CDR3 DNA is TGTGCCAGCAGTCATCCCCGGGACAGGGTTCCCGGCACTGAAGCTTTCTTT. The encoded protein is CASSHPRDRVPGTEAFF. The chain uses TRBV6-1 and TRBJ1-1; 9 bases are a match to TRBD1. The CDR3 runs to 17 residues. V gave up 5 bases and J gave up 4 bases; unmatched junction bases: 14. CDR1 is MNHNS, CDR2 SASEGT, per germline.

This clonotype was detected ten times or more. This rearrangement joins TRBV5-1 to TRBJ2-2; D uncertain. This CDR3 has 13 amino acids. Trimming took 3 bases from V and 3 from J, leaving 6 bases between them. Germline V gives CDR1 SGHRS, CDR2 YFSETQ. CDR3 amino acids: CASSSYYTGELFF. CDR3 nucleotides: TGCGCCAGCAGCTCCTACTACACCGGGGAGCTGTTTTTT.

In its sample, this clonotype was seen a few times. The chain has TRBV5-1 and TRBJ1-1; 7 bases line up with TRBD1. Germline CDR1 is SGHRS and CDR2 is YFSETQ. CDR3 length equals 13 residues. J gave up 4 bases and V 4 bases, and 4 bases lay outside the gene matches. CDR3 nucleotides: TGCGCCAGCAGCGCCACAGGGGCCACTGAAGCTTTCTTT. Translation gives CASSATGATEAFF.

The J gene is TRBJ1-5, the V gene TRBV12-3 or TRBV12-4; the match to TRBD1 covers 8 bases. V lost 8 bases and J lost 6; bases outside the gene matches: 6. CDR3 length equals 13 residues. The CDR3 loop reads CASCRGPGQPQHF. The CDR3 DNA reads as TGTGCCAGCTGCAGGGGGCCCGGTCAGCCCCAGCATTTT.

This clonotype has a handful of counts. The chain is built from TRBV6-2 or TRBV6-3 and TRBJ2-3; no clear D gene. The CDR3 length is 14 residues. The germline V gene has CDR1 MNHEY and CDR2 SVGEGT. V lost 2 bases, J lost 1 base, and 7 bases lay in between. The CDR3 is CASSYAAGTDTQYF. CDR3 bases: TGTGCCAGCAGTTACGCAGCTGGCACAGATACGCAGTATTTT.

This chain connects TRBV7-2 to TRBJ2-2; 9 nucleotides agree with TRBD2. CDR1 is SGHTA and CDR2 is FQGNSA in the germline V gene. Losses at the gene ends were 2 bases for V and 7 bases for J; bases not matched to a gene: 8. The CDR3 covers 16 residues. CDR3 protein: CASSLPAGGARGELFF. The CDR3 region has the DNA TGTGCCAGCAGCTTACCAGCGGGAGGCGCGCGCGGGGAGCTGTTTTTT.